A selection of T cell receptor beta chains follows, all from one sample in a study of T cell responses to AZD1222 COVID-19 vaccine. Some clones are missing from TCRdb's copy, which holds only in-frame ones; the method was immunoSEQ multiplex PCR. The table has approximately 99,000 clones, 70% to 90% seen once; the top ten hold around 3.2%. This material consisted of peripheral blood, taken on day 0 of AZD1222 vaccination. The receptor source for this set is an adult in good health. The CDR3 runs from the conserved cysteine through the conserved F or W. Each record gives: J gene, CDR3 length, V gene, CDR3 protein.

J gene: TRBJ1-3
CDR3 length: 15
V gene: TRBV9
CDR3 protein: CASSPSGGRGNTIYF

J gene: TRBJ1-1
CDR3 length: 16
V gene: TRBV29-1
CDR3 protein: CSVEDPGQGRGTEAFF

J gene: TRBJ2-5
CDR3 length: 14
V gene: TRBV2
CDR3 protein: CASLPQGRQETQYF

J gene: TRBJ2-5
CDR3 length: 13
V gene: TRBV16
CDR3 protein: CASSPDSEGTQYF

J gene: TRBJ2-5
CDR3 length: 16
V gene: TRBV25-1
CDR3 protein: CASSESLGTGKETQYF

J gene: TRBJ1-5
CDR3 length: 13
V gene: TRBV5-3
CDR3 protein: CARSLWPNQPQHF

J gene: TRBJ2-5
CDR3 length: 14
V gene: TRBV5-1
CDR3 protein: CASSSGGIGETQYF

J gene: TRBJ2-1
CDR3 length: 14
V gene: TRBV29-1
CDR3 protein: CSVQRDISYNEQFF

J gene: TRBJ1-5
CDR3 length: 13
V gene: TRBV2
CDR3 protein: CASSEVQNQPQHF

J gene: TRBJ1-3
CDR3 length: 14
V gene: TRBV19
CDR3 protein: CATRSRGARNTIYF

J gene: TRBJ2-1
CDR3 length: 15
V gene: TRBV11-3
CDR3 protein: CASSFASGGDNEQFF

J gene: TRBJ2-5
CDR3 length: 15
V gene: TRBV2
CDR3 protein: CASVSGGASQETQYF

J gene: TRBJ1-2
CDR3 length: 15
V gene: TRBV2
CDR3 protein: CASSTLRDSNYGYTF